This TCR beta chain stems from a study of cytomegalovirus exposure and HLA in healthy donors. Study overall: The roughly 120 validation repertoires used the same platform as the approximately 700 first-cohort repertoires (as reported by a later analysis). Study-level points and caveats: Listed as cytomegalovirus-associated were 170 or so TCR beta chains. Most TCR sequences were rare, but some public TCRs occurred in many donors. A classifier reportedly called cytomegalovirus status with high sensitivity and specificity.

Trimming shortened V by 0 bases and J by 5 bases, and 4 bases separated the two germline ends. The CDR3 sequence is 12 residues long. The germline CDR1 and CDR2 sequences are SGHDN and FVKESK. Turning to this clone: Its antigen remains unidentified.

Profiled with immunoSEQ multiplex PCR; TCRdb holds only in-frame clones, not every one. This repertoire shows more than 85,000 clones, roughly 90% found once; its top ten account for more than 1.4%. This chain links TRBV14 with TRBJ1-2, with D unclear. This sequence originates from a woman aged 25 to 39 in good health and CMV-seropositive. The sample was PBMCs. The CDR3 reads CASSQDGYGYTF. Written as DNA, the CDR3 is TGTGCCAGCAGCCAAGACGGTTATGGCTACACCTTC.